This T cell receptor beta chain stems from a study of blood T cell repertoires in COVID-19. Across the study: Nucleic acid was either cDNA or gDNA, and it came from T cells, B-cell-depleted T cells, or PBMCs.

In the original workflow: By means of reference gene primer amplification, nucleated cell counts were estimated. Measured with immunoSEQ multiplex PCR; TCRdb has only the in-frame clones, and not every one. Clonal size and the V and J genes are those of that table, whereas D and trimming came from the DNA. Here the sample spans about 95,000 clones, approximately 89% being singletons. The CDR3 sequence is 15 residues long. The V gene end was trimmed by 2 bases and the J gene end by 5 bases; junction bases not matched to a gene: 4. In germline, CDR1 is PRHDT, CDR2 FYEKMQ (reference sequence). Sequenced sample: peripheral blood. V and J are TRBV13 and TRBJ2-5; 11 nucleotides align to TRBD2. The sequence derives from a human donor in a cohort sampled during active COVID-19. The CDR3 protein is CASSLLAGGVETQYF. In DNA form, the CDR3 reads TGTGCCAGCAGCTTACTAGCGGGGGGTGTGGAGACCCAGTACTTC.